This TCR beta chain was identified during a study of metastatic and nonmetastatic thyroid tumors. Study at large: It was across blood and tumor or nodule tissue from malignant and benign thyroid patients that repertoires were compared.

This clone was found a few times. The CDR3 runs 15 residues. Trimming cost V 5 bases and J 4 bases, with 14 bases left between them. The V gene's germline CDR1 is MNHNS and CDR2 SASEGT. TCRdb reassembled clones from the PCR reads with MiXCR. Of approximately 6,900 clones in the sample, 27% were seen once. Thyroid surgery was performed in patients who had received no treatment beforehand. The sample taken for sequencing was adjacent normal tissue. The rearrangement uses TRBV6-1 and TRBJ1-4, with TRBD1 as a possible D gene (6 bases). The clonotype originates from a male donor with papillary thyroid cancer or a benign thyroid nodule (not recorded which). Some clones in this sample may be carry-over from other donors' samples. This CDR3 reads CASSPGQSHNEKLFF. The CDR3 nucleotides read TGTGCCAGCAGTCCCGGACAGTCCCATAATGAAAAACTGTTTTTT.